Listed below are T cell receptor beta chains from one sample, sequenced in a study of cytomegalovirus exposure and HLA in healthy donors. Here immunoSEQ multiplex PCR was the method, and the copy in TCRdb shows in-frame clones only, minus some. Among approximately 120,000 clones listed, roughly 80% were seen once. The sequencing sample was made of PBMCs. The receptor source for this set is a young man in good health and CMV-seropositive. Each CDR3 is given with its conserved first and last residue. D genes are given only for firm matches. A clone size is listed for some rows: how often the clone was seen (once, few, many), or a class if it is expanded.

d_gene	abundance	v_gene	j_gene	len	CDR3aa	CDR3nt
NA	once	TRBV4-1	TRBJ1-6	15	CASSQVVRANSPLHF	TGCGCCAGCAGCCAAGTAGTCAGGGCGAATTCACCCCTCCACTTT
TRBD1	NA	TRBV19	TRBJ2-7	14	CASSMRDRGYEQYF	TGTGCCAGTAGTATGAGGGACAGGGGTTACGAGCAGTACTTC
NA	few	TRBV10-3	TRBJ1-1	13	CAITRQSNTEAFF	TGTGCCATCACGAGGCAGTCGAACACTGAAGCTTTCTTT
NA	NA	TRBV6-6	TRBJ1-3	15	CASSSGRISGNTIYF	TGTGCCAGCAGCAGCGGACGGATCTCTGGAAACACCATATATTTT
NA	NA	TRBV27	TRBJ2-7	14	CASRMGGFPYEQYF	TGTGCCAGCAGGATGGGAGGTTTTCCCTACGAGCAGTACTTC
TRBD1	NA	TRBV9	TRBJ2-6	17	CASSGTGAISGANVLTF	TGTGCCAGCAGCGGGACAGGGGCCATCTCTGGGGCCAACGTCCTGACTTTC
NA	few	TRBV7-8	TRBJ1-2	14	CASSSRGVSYGYTF	TGTGCCAGCAGCTCCCGCGGGGTCTCTTATGGCTACACCTTC
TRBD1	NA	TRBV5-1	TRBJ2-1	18	CASSSRGQAQSSYNEQFF	TGCGCCAGCAGCTCGAGGGGACAGGCTCAGAGCTCCTACAATGAGCAGTTCTTC
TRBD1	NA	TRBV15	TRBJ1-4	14	CATSAWDSNEKLFF	TGTGCCACCAGCGCCTGGGACAGTAATGAAAAACTGTTTTTT
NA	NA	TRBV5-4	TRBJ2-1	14	CASSLASVSNEQFF	TGTGCCAGCAGCTTGGCTAGCGTGAGCAATGAGCAGTTCTTC
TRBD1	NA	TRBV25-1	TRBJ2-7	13	CASSGQGMDGQYF	TGCGCCAGCAGTGGACAGGGAATGGACGGGCAGTACTTC
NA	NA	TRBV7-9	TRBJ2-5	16	CASSLLRTDSQETQYF	TGTGCCAGCAGCTTACTACGTACCGATTCCCAAGAGACCCAGTACTTC
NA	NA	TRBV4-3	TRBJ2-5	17	CASSQVIQTRGRETQYF	TGCGCCAGCAGCCAAGTTATCCAGACTAGAGGACGGGAGACCCAGTACTTC
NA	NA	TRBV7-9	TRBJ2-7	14	CSSSLIAEPYEQYF	TGTTCCAGCAGCCTAATAGCGGAACCCTACGAGCAGTACTTC
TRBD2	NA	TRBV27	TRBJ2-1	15	CASSFRVGEGYEQFF	TGTGCCAGCAGTTTTCGGGTTGGGGAGGGCTATGAGCAGTTCTTC
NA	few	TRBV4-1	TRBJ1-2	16	CASSQPPGHGSYGYTF	TGCGCCAGCAGCCAGCCTCCGGGACATGGAAGCTATGGCTACACCTTC
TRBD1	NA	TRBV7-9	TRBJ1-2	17	CASSLAPGTGGSGGYTF	TGTGCCAGCAGCTTAGCCCCCGGGACAGGGGGTAGTGGTGGCTACACCTTC
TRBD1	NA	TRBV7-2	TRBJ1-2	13	CASSWDSGGGYTF	TGTGCCAGCAGCTGGGACAGCGGGGGCGGCTACACCTTC
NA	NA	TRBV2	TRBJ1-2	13	CASSDGVDYGYTF	TGTGCCAGCAGTGACGGGGTTGACTATGGCTACACCTTC
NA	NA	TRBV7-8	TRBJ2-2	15	CASSQRELQTGELFF	TGTGCCAGCAGCCAGAGGGAACTACAAACCGGGGAGCTGTTTTTT
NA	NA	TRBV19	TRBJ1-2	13	CATLNMRYYGYTF	TGTGCCACCCTGAATATGCGGTACTATGGCTACACCTTC
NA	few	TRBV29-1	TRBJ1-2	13	CSVTTEYRYGYTF	TGCAGCGTTACGACAGAATACCGATATGGCTACACCTTC
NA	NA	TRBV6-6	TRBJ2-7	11	CASSPEGVRYF	TGTGCCAGCAGTCCCGAGGGCGTAAGGTACTTC
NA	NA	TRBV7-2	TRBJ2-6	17	CASSRPTGISGANVLTF	TGTGCCAGCAGCAGGCCGACAGGTATCTCTGGGGCCAACGTCCTGACTTTC
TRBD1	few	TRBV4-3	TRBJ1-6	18	CASSQDRPLPDRASPLHF	TGCGCCAGCAGCCAAGATCGTCCCCTCCCGGACAGGGCTTCACCCCTCCACTTT
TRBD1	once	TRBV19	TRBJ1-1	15	CASFRSRRQGLEAFF	TGTGCCAGTTTTAGGTCCCGTCGACAGGGACTTGAAGCTTTCTTT
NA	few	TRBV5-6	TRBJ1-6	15	CASSLEGHNNSPLHF	TGTGCCAGCAGCTTGGAGGGACACAATAATTCACCCCTCCACTTT
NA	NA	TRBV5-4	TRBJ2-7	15	CASSRGTAGSYEQYF	TGTGCCAGCAGCCGCGGGACTGCAGGTTCCTACGAGCAGTACTTC
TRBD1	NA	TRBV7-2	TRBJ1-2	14	CASSLRQGARGYTF	TGTGCCAGCAGCTTACGACAGGGGGCACGAGGCTACACCTTC
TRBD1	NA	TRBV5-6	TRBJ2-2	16	CASSPRDRMNTGELFF	TGTGCCAGCAGCCCCCGGGACAGAATGAACACCGGGGAGCTGTTTTTT
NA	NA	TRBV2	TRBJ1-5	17	CASSDVGFRRGNQPQHF	TGTGCCAGCAGTGACGTTGGTTTTCGCAGGGGAAATCAGCCCCAGCATTTT
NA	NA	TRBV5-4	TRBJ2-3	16	CASSPYRREGTDTQYF	TGTGCCAGCAGCCCGTACCGCAGGGAGGGCACAGATACGCAGTATTTT